Listed here are 10 T cell receptor beta chains from one sample, sequenced in a study of cytomegalovirus exposure and HLA in healthy donors. Researchers ran the PCR with 60 Vbeta and 13 Jbeta primers. The protocol was immunoSEQ multiplex PCR, while the TCRdb copy is restricted to in-frame clones and leaves out a portion. The data contain about 120,000 clones, 65% to 90% of them singletons. The sequenced sample was PBMCs. The receptors derive from a man aged 30 to 45 in good health and CMV-seronegative.

This rearrangement joins TRBV5-4 to TRBJ2-5; TRBD1 matches 10 bases. Germline assignment: CDR1 SGHNT and CDR2 YYREEE (reference sequence). The CDR3 consists of 14 residues. The J segment lost 4 bases and the V segment lost 4 bases, leaving 4 bases of the junction unmatched. DNA of the CDR3: TGTGCCAGCAGCGGGGGGGACAGGGGAGAGACCCAGTACTTC. This translates into CASSGGDRGETQYF.

V and J are TRBV28 and TRBJ2-5, with 8 bases aligning to TRBD2. The CDR3 contains 19 residues. Germline trimming cut 4 bases from V and 4 bases from J; bases unmatched to any gene: 20. Germline CDR1 and CDR2: MDHEN and SYDVKM. CDR3 sequence (DNA): TGTGCCAGCAGTTCAACTAGTTATGGCGGGGGGTTGGGAGGAGAGACCCAGTACTTC. Protein product: CASSSTSYGGGLGGETQYF.

CDR3 sequence reads: CASSLHSVPGELFF. The CDR3 nucleotides read TGCGCCAGCAGCTTACATAGCGTTCCCGGGGAGCTGTTTTTT. The chain employs TRBV5-1 and TRBJ2-2, with TRBD2 as a possible D gene (5 bases). CDR1 and CDR2 from the germline V gene are SGHRS and YFSETQ. V was cut by 2 bases and J by 6 bases, with 11 bases left in between. CDR3 size: 14 residues.

The chain has TRBV9 and TRBJ2-7, with 13 bases identical to TRBD2. V was clipped by 4 bases and J by 6 bases; unmatched bases: 7. This CDR3 region has 15 residues. Germline V lookup: CDR1 SGDLS, CDR2 YYNGEE. CDR3 bases: TGTGCCAGCAGCAATGGGGGGACTAGCGGGATCGAGCAGTACTTC. Encoded protein: CASSNGGTSGIEQYF. The whole variable domain, remainder taken from reference TRBV9 and TRBJ2-7, is DSGVTQTPKHLITATGQRVTLRCSPRSGDLSVYWYQQSLDQGLQFLIQYYNGEERAKGNILERFSAQQFPDLHSELNLSSLELGDSALYFCASSNGGTSGIEQYFGPGTRLTVT.

Only a few counts were recorded for this clone. The chain recombines TRBV6-5 with TRBJ1-3; the match to TRBD1 covers 7 bases. Looked up from germline, CDR1 is MNHEY and CDR2 is SVGAGI. The CDR3 covers 14 residues. Trimming took 3 bases from V and 4 from J; bases not matched to a gene: 3. Written as DNA, the CDR3 is TGTGCCAGCAGTTATACAGGGGTCGGAAACACCATATATTTT. Translated: CASSYTGVGNTIYF.

This clone was counted between two and nine times. The chain couples TRBV19 to TRBJ1-1, with 7 bases fitting TRBD1. The CDR3 contains 17 residues. Trimming removed 6 bases from V and 1 base from J; junction bases left unmatched: 14. Germline values: CDR1 LNHDA, CDR2 SQIVND (reference sequence). The CDR3, as DNA: TGTGCCAGTAGAGGGGGCGGATTAACCCCGCAGAACACTGAAGCTTTCTTT. Translation gives CASRGGGLTPQNTEAFF. Looking up the rest from reference TRBV19 and TRBJ1-1 gives the full variable domain: DGGITQSPKYLFRKEGQNVTLSCEQNLNHDAMYWYRQDPGQGLRLIYYSQIVNDFQKGDIAEGYSVSREKKESFPLTVTSAQKNPTAFYLCASRGGGLTPQNTEAFFGQGTRLTVV.

This clone was observed once. CDR3 DNA sequence: TGTGCCAGCAGCCCCCGGGGGTTGTACGAGCAGTACTTC. Protein product: CASSPRGLYEQYF. V and J are TRBV9 and TRBJ2-7, with a possible D match to TRBD2 (6 bases). V dropped 4 bases and J dropped 4 bases, with 12 bases sitting between them. CDR1 is SGDLS and CDR2 is YYNGEE in the germline V gene. The CDR3 is 13 residues long.

This clone appeared once. The rearrangement links TRBV27 to TRBJ2-5; 8 nucleotides line up with TRBD1. Germline V CDR1 and CDR2: MNHEY, SMNVEV (reference sequence). V trimming: 3 bases; J trimming: 5 bases; junction bases outside the gene matches: 11. This CDR3 has 16 residues. The CDR3 here is CASSFEFRGPWETQYF. The CDR3 nucleotides read TGTGCCAGCAGTTTCGAGTTCAGGGGGCCCTGGGAGACCCAGTACTTC.

This rearrangement joins TRBV10-3 to TRBJ2-1; D is undetermined. Germline V CDR1 and CDR2: ENHRY, SYGVKD. The CDR3 covers 13 residues. V shed 6 bases and J shed 5 bases, with 11 bases lying between them. Here the CDR3 DNA reads TGTGCCATCAGATTAACCCGAGACAATGAGCAGTTCTTC. Encoded protein: CAIRLTRDNEQFF.

The V call is TRBV19, the J call TRBJ1-1; D is unresolved. CDR1 and CDR2 from the germline V gene are LNHDA and SQIVND (reference sequence). CDR3 length: 14 amino acids. V was pared by 3 bases and J by 0 bases, with 8 bases between. CDR3 bases: TGTGCCAGTAGTATGCGGAACATGAACACTGAAGCTTTCTTT. Amino acid sequence: CASSMRNMNTEAFF. Using reference TRBV19 and TRBJ1-1 for the parts outside the CDR3, the full variable domain is DGGITQSPKYLFRKEGQNVTLSCEQNLNHDAMYWYRQDPGQGLRLIYYSQIVNDFQKGDIAEGYSVSREKKESFPLTVTSAQKNPTAFYLCASSMRNMNTEAFFGQGTRLTVV.